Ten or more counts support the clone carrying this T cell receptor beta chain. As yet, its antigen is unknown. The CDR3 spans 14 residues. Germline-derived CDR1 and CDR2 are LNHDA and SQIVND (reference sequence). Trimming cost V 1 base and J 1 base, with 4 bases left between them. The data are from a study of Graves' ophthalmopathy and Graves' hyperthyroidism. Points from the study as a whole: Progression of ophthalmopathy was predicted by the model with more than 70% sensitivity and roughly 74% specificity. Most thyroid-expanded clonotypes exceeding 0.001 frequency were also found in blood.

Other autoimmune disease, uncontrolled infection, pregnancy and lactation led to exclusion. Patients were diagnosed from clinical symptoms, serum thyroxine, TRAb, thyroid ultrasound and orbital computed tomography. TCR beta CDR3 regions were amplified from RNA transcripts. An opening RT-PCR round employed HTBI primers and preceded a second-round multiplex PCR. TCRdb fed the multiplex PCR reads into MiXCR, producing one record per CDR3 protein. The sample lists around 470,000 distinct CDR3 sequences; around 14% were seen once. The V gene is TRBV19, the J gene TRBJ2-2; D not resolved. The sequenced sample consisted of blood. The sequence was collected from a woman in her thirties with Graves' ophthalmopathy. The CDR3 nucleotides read TGTGCCAGTAGTATAGGGGTGAACACCGGGGAGCTGTTTTTT. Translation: CASSIGVNTGELFF. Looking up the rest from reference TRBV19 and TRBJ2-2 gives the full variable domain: DGGITQSPKYLFRKEGQNVTLSCEQNLNHDAMYWYRQDPGQGLRLIYYSQIVNDFQKGDIAEGYSVSREKKESFPLTVTSAQKNPTAFYLCASSIGVNTGELFFGEGSRLTVL.